Described below is a single TCR beta chain sequence and its context. What antigen it recognizes has not been identified. The sample originates from a study of alternative splicing in chronic myeloid leukemia remission (dated by TCRdb to the early 2020s). Context from the whole study: RNA sequencing was used to profile peripheral blood from chronic-phase CML patients at diagnosis and at remission, and the results were compared with those from healthy donors. The median age was around 50 years at diagnosis, around 60 at remission and approximately 36 for the healthy controls. Female/male counts were 11/5 for diagnosis samples, 8/3 for remission samples and 2/4 for controls. Total RNA was extracted with Trizol from peripheral blood mononuclear cells of diagnosis, remission and control samples. Broader findings and caveats from the paper: At remission, blood cell composition was found to be reconfigured to resemble that of lymphoid cell-enriched normal controls. Blood cell composition differed strongly depending on the timepoint, moving from an enrichment of myeloid progenitors at diagnosis to an enrichment of mature lymphoid cells at remission.

Peripheral blood from about 6 healthy donors served as normal controls. The germline V gene (reference sequence) specifies SGHNT as CDR1 and YYREEE as CDR2. CDR3 length: 13 amino acids, cysteine to phenylalanine. DNA for this receptor is not on file. Libraries came from bulk RNA-seq. The TruSeq Stranded RNA sample prep kit was used to generate libraries of poly-A-enriched mRNA from an input of about 1 ug total RNA. Every sample was sequenced in triplicate, with paired-end sequencing run on a HiSeq 2500. A read length of 125 nucleotides per mate was used for RNA-seq. As for how the authors treated the data: Reads were trimmed and aligned to hg38 with STAR v2.7, with quality control by FASTQC, RSeQC and multiqc. Salmon 0.14.1 was used to quantify gene expression levels as transcripts per million (TPM). The results of principal component analysis suggested that neither trial, library batch, sequencing batch, treatment regimen nor sex drove the transcriptomic profiles. TCRdb reprocessed the reads, so every CDR3 protein sequence counts as one entry and DNA is not shown. Clone size and V and J calls follow TCRdb, not the original study. The sample table holds around 300 distinct CDR3 sequences, of which 99% were seen once. Clones ranked in the top ten supply more than 3.5% of the sample.

The sequenced material came from PBMCs. The source is a person between 30 and 50 years old in good health. The chain is assembled from TRBV5-4 and TRBJ2-2; the TCRdb D gene call, TRBD2, has no DNA to confirm it. The CDR3 amino acid sequence is: CASSLKSSGELFF.